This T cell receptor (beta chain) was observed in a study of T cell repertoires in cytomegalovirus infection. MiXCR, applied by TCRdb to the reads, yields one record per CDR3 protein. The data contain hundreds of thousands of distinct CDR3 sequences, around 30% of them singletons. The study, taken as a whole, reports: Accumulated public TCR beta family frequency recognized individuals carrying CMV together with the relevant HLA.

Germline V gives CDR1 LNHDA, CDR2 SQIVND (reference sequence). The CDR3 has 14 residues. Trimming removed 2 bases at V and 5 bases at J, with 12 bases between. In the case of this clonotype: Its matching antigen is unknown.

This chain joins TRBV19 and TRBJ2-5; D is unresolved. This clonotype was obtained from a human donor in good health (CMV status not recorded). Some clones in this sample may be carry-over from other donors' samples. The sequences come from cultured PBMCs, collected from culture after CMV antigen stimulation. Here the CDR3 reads CASSITPPEETQYF. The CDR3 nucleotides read TGTGCCAGTAGTATAACTCCACCGGAGGAGACCCAGTACTTC.